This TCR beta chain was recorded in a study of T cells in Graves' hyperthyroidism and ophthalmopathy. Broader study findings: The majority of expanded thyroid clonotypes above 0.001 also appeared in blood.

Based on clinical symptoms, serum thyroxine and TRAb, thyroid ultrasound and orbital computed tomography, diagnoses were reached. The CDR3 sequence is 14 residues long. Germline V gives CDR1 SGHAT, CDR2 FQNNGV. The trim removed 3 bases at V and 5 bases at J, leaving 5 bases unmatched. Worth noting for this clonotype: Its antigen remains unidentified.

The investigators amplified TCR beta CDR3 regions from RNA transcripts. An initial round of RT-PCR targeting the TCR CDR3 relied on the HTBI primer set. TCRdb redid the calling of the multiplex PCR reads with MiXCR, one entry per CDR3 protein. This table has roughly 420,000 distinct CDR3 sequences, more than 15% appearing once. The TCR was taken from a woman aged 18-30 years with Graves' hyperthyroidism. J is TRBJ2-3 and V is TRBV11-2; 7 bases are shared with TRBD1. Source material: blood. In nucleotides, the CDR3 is TGTGCCAGCAGCTTGGAACAGGGGCAAGATACGCAGTATTTT. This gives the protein CASSLEQGQDTQYF.